Below, 26 T cell receptor beta chains from the same sample are listed, as sequenced in a study of blood T cell repertoires in COVID-19 (dated by TCRdb to 2020 to 2022). The library was built by means of the immunoSEQ multiplex PCR assay. Entries here come from immuneACCESS through TCRdb and include only in-frame sequences with V and J called. Some clones fail to appear in such tables; in the studies checked, an unresolved V gene covers under half of the shortfall, and the cause of the remainder is unknown. The sample table contains tens of thousands of clones; only one count was recorded for 85% of them. Together, the top ten hold 5.3% of the sample. Sequencing was carried out using peripheral blood. The receptors were gathered from a man between 65 and 85 years old with acute or convalescent COVID-19.

This clone was recorded a few times. The chain combines TRBV18 with TRBJ2-1, with TRBD1 identical over 8 bases. The CDR3 runs 14 residues. Germline V CDR1 and CDR2: KGHSH, LQKENI. The J segment lost 2 bases and the V segment lost 3 bases, leaving 0 bases of the junction unmatched. The CDR3 sequence is CASSPTGAYNEQFF. The CDR3 DNA is TGTGCCAGCTCACCGACAGGGGCCTACAATGAGCAGTTCTTC.

The chain carries TRBV5-1 and TRBJ1-4; 7 bases align to TRBD1. Germline values: CDR1 SGHRS, CDR2 YFSETQ. V was pared by 0 bases and J by 2 bases, with 4 bases of the junction left unmatched. CDR3 length equals 16 residues. This chain's CDR3 is CASSLGQGGTNEKLFF. CDR3 nucleotides: TGCGCCAGCAGCTTGGGGCAGGGGGGCACTAATGAAAAACTGTTTTTT.

The chain couples TRBV18 to TRBJ2-1; D might be TRBD2 (5 bases). The germline V gene encodes CDR1 KGHSH and CDR2 LQKENI. The CDR3 covers 17 residues. Deletions cut 6 bases from V and 0 bases from J, with 18 bases between. The CDR3, as DNA: TGTGCCAGCTCGAACCTGGGAGCGGATCTCTCCTACAATGAGCAGTTCTTC. It codes for CASSNLGADLSYNEQFF.

V gene TRBV12-3 or TRBV12-4 combines with J gene TRBJ1-2; D may be TRBD1 (5 bases). The CDR3 runs 13 residues. Trimming cost V 6 bases and J 3 bases, with 11 bases left between them. In DNA form, the CDR3 reads TGTGCCAGCAGACCTGGACATGACTATGGCTACACCTTC. It specifies CASRPGHDYGYTF.

This rearrangement joins TRBV19 to TRBJ1-4; D unresolved. V was shortened by 5 bases and J by 5 bases, with 15 bases between the two germline ends. The germline V gene encodes CDR1 LNHDA and CDR2 SQIVND (reference sequence). This CDR3 region has 15 residues. CDR3 loop: CASSSQSRKNEKLFF. The CDR3 DNA is TGTGCCAGTAGTTCCCAGTCCCGAAAAAATGAAAAACTGTTTTTT. The full variable domain, with the rest looked up from reference TRBV19 and TRBJ1-4, is DGGITQSPKYLFRKEGQNVTLSCEQNLNHDAMYWYRQDPGQGLRLIYYSQIVNDFQKGDIAEGYSVSREKKESFPLTVTSAQKNPTAFYLCASSSQSRKNEKLFFGSGTQLSVL.

This clone was recorded a few times. V and J are TRBV18 and TRBJ1-5; 7 nucleotides align to TRBD1. V gave up 2 bases and J gave up 6 bases; unmatched junction bases: 10. This CDR3 contains 16 residues. Germline V gene lookup returns CDR1 KGHSH and CDR2 LQKENI. The DNA of the CDR3 is TGTGCCAGCTCACCATCGGCAGGGGGTCAGGGTCAGCCCCAGCATTTT. This encodes CASSPSAGGQGQPQHF. Supplemented by reference TRBV18 and TRBJ1-5, the full variable domain reads NAGVMQNPRHLVRRRGQEARLRCSPMKGHSHVYWYRQLPEEGLKFMVYLQKENIIDESGMPKERFSAEFPKEGPSILRIQQVVRGDSAAYFCASSPSAGGQGQPQHFGDGTRLSIL.

This clone was recorded once. This chain links TRBV9 with TRBJ1-2; TRBD1 agrees at 8 bases. Germline lookup yields CDR1 SGDLS and CDR2 YYNGEE. Losses at the gene ends were 4 bases for V and 14 bases for J; bases not matched to a gene: 16. The CDR3 totals 14 residues. The CDR3 protein is CASSPRDRGITVTF. Here the CDR3 DNA reads TGTGCCAGCAGCCCCCGTGACAGGGGAATCACGGTTACCTTC.

The chain has TRBV16 and TRBJ2-4; D may be TRBD2 (6 bases). Germline assignment: CDR1 KGHSY and CDR2 FQNENV. Trimming took 4 bases from V and 9 from J, leaving 13 bases between them. This CDR3 is 13 amino acids long. The CDR3 region is CASSPSSGGIQYF. DNA of the CDR3: TGTGCCAGCAGCCCCTCGTCCGGGGGCATTCAGTACTTC.

This chain uses TRBV19 with TRBJ2-5; TRBD1 matches 8 bases. The trim removed 2 bases at V and 2 bases at J, leaving 7 bases unmatched. CDR3 length equals 16 residues. Looked up from germline, CDR1 is LNHDA and CDR2 is SQIVND (reference sequence). DNA of the CDR3: TGTGCCAGTAGTATAAATTCAGGGGGCTATCAAGAGACCCAGTACTTC. Its translation is CASSINSGGYQETQYF.

V usage is TRBV7-3 and J usage is TRBJ2-7; TRBD1 might be the D (5 bases). Germline-derived CDR1 and CDR2 are SGHTA and FQGTGA. Trimming stripped 2 bases from V and 2 bases from J, with 7 bases between. This CDR3 contains 13 residues. CDR3 in DNA: TGTGCCAGCAGCTTACAGGGAACCTACGAGCAGTACTTC. Its protein product is CASSLQGTYEQYF.

The chain is built from TRBV5-1 and TRBJ2-1; 16 nucleotides align to TRBD2. Germline CDR1 reads SGHRS; CDR2 reads YFSETQ. This CDR3 spans 16 amino acids. The trim removed 2 bases at V and 7 bases at J, leaving 3 bases unmatched. CDR3 region: CASSFGTSGGANEQFF. The CDR3, as DNA: TGCGCCAGCAGCTTCGGGACTAGCGGGGGGGCAAATGAGCAGTTCTTC.

The V call is TRBV10-1, the J call TRBJ2-1, with D possibly being TRBD1 (6 bases). Germline CDR1 is WNHNN and CDR2 is SYGVQD (reference sequence). V was trimmed by 2 bases and J by 8 bases, leaving 19 bases between them. This CDR3 contains 16 residues. The CDR3: CASSEPQRGKGHEQFF. The CDR3 bases are TGCGCCAGCAGTGAGCCTCAGAGGGGGAAGGGACATGAGCAGTTCTTC.

The rearrangement joins TRBV3-1 (or the pseudogene TRBV3-2) to TRBJ2-7; 10 nucleotides align to TRBD1. Germline lookup yields CDR1 LGHDT and CDR2 YNNKEL (reference sequence). With 1 base clipped from V and 10 bases from J, the junction kept 4 bases outside the gene matches. CDR3 size: 13 residues. CDR3 in DNA: TGTGCCAGCAGCCAAGGGGACAGGGGATTTCAGTACTTC. It encodes CASSQGDRGFQYF.

This clone showed up just a few times. J is TRBJ1-6 and V is TRBV5-6; no clear D gene. Between the trimmed V and J ends, which lost 0 bases and 6 bases, there was a span of 7 bases. This CDR3 has 14 amino acids. Germline V gene data show CDR1 as SGHDT and CDR2 as YYEEEE. The CDR3 nucleotides read TGTGCCAGCAGCTTGGACGGGGTTAATTCACCCCTCCACTTT. Amino acids: CASSLDGVNSPLHF.

The chain recombines TRBV21-1 with TRBJ2-1; the D call of TRBD1 is as the table states it, not checked on the DNA. TRBV21-1 is designated a pseudogene. The CDR3 covers 14 residues. CDR3: CASIEDNRAHEQFF. Written as DNA, the CDR3 is TGTGCCAGCATAGAGGACAACAGGGCCCATGAGCAGTTCTTC.

This clone was counted only a few times. The chain couples TRBV5-6 to TRBJ1-1; 9 bases are a match to TRBD1. The CDR3 has 16 amino acids. V lost 0 bases and J lost 4; bases outside the gene matches: 7. The germline gives CDR1 SGHDT, CDR2 YYEEEE. The CDR3 bases are TGTGCCAGCAGCTTGGCTCCCTACAGGGGGCTCACTGAAGCTTTCTTT. Translating it yields CASSLAPYRGLTEAFF.

This clone was observed a handful of times. The chain combines TRBV28 with TRBJ2-5; 8 bases align to TRBD1. The CDR3 loop spans 14 amino acids. The V gene end was trimmed by 3 bases and the J gene end by 4 bases; junction bases not matched to a gene: 4. In germline, CDR1 is MDHEN, CDR2 SYDVKM. CDR3 in DNA: TGTGCCAGCAGTTTTTGGACAGGGAGAGAGACCCAGTACTTC. Translated: CASSFWTGRETQYF.

The J gene is TRBJ1-6, the V gene TRBV10-2; TRBD1 matches 10 bases. The CDR3 is made up of 16 amino acids. Trimming at V came to 5 bases and at J to 8 bases, leaving 9 bases not matched to a gene. Germline V lookup: CDR1 WSHSY, CDR2 SAAADI. CDR3 in DNA: TGCGCCAGCAGTTATCCGGGACAGGGGCGAGATTCACCCCTCCACTTT. This encodes CASSYPGQGRDSPLHF.

This clone appeared a single time. V gene TRBV9 combines with J gene TRBJ2-5, with D possibly TRBD1 on 6 matching bases. Trimming took off 2 bases at V and 4 bases at J, with 12 bases between the two ends. This CDR3 has 14 residues. Germline-derived CDR1 and CDR2 are SGDLS and YYNGEE. The CDR3 nucleotides read TGTGCCAGCAGCGTCACAGGGTTGGGAGAGACCCAGTACTTC. Translated: CASSVTGLGETQYF.

CDR3 amino acids: CASSRGQGRYEQYF. The CDR3 DNA follows: TGTGCCAGCAGCCGCGGTCAGGGCCGGTACGAGCAGTACTTC. The gene calls are TRBV5-4 and TRBJ2-7; possible D gene TRBD1, 5 bases. CDR3 size: 14 residues. Between the trimmed V and J ends, which lost 4 bases and 4 bases, there was a span of 15 bases. CDR1 and CDR2 from the germline V gene are SGHNT and YYREEE (reference sequence).

The J gene is TRBJ1-1, the V gene TRBV7-5; the D call TRBD1 from the table was never checked on the DNA. TRBV7-5 is listed as a pseudogene. The CDR3 totals 18 residues. The CDR3 sequence is CARSFPPGTDCWNTEAFF. CDR3 sequence (DNA): TGTGCCAGAAGCTTTCCCCCCGGGACAGATTGTTGGAACACTGAAGCTTTCTTT.

The rearrangement links TRBV18 to TRBJ1-1; D not certain. V lost 0 bases and J 11 bases, leaving 13 bases between the germline ends. Germline V gene sequence: CDR1 KGHSH, CDR2 LQKENI. The length of the CDR3 is 13 residues. The CDR3 here is CASSPPILSEAFF. Written as DNA, the CDR3 is TGTGCCAGCTCACCACCGATTCTGTCCGAGGCTTTCTTT.

CDR3 residues: CASSEGQPNTDTQYF. For the CDR3, the DNA is TGTGCCAGCAGCGAGGGACAGCCAAACACAGATACGCAGTATTTT. The V call is TRBV9, the J call TRBJ2-3, with 7 bases fitting TRBD1. CDR3 size: 15 residues. The V gene's germline CDR1 is SGDLS and CDR2 YYNGEE. The V segment lost 3 bases and the J segment 2 bases; nucleotides outside the gene matches: 6.

This clone was found once. The genes are TRBV19 and TRBJ1-2; D is possibly TRBD1 (6 bases). Germline V lookup: CDR1 LNHDA, CDR2 SQIVND (reference sequence). The ends were cut back, 5 bases at V and 4 bases at J, with 17 bases in the middle. CDR3 length: 15 amino acids. The DNA for the CDR3 is TGTGCCAGTAGTCCTTCACAACAGGGCGTCTATGGCTACACCTTC. Residues: CASSPSQQGVYGYTF. Full variable domain (remainder filled in from reference TRBV19 and TRBJ1-2): DGGITQSPKYLFRKEGQNVTLSCEQNLNHDAMYWYRQDPGQGLRLIYYSQIVNDFQKGDIAEGYSVSREKKESFPLTVTSAQKNPTAFYLCASSPSQQGVYGYTFGSGTRLTVV.

The J gene is TRBJ2-3, the V gene TRBV21-1; the table's D gene call, TRBD2, was not cross checked with the DNA. TRBV21-1 is termed a pseudogene. The CDR3 extends over 15 amino acids. In DNA, the CDR3 is TGTGCCAGCAGCCTCTGGGGGGGGCGGACAGATACGCAGTATTTT. The encoded protein is CASSLWGGRTDTQYF.

The chain has TRBV5-4 and TRBJ2-5; 8 bases match TRBD2. The germline CDR1 and CDR2 sequences are SGHNT and YYREEE (reference sequence). The CDR3 runs to 14 residues. Losses at the gene ends were 4 bases for V and 2 bases for J; bases not matched to a gene: 4. As DNA, the CDR3 is TGTGCCAGCAGCCTTAGCGGGGCTCAAGAGACCCAGTACTTC. Translation: CASSLSGAQETQYF. The full variable domain, rest sourced from reference TRBV5-4 and TRBJ2-5, is ETGVTQSPTHLIKTRGQQVTLRCSSQSGHNTVSWYQQALGQGPQFIFQYYREEENGRGNFPPRFSGLQFPNYSSELNVNALELDDSALYLCASSLSGAQETQYFGPGTRLLVL.